The 3 T cell receptor beta chains given below trace back to one sample, sequenced in a study of Ad26.COV2.S vaccination and SARS-CoV-2 variants. The table came from immunoSEQ multiplex PCR; TCRdb's copy has only in-frame clones and leaves some out. The table lists about half a million clones, 80% to 90% of them singletons, with 1.7% in the top ten. Treatment denoted: roughly 19 received Ad26.COV2.S at low or high dose, single or two shots; several received placebo; per-sample allocation not given. All samples were drawn on day 63, counting from the first vaccine or placebo injection. Sequencing used peripheral blood, obtained in a trial of Ad26.COV2.S vaccine versus placebo. These receptors were taken from a person between 18 and 65 years old who received the Ad26.COV2.S COVID-19 vaccine or a placebo.

This chain joins TRBV9 and TRBJ2-7; tentatively, D is TRBD1 (6 bases). Trimming took off 4 bases at V and 1 base at J, with 12 bases between the two ends. CDR3 length: 14 amino acids. Germline loops: CDR1 SGDLS, CDR2 YYNGEE. The CDR3 protein is CASSPGDGSYEQYF. CDR3 in DNA: TGTGCCAGCAGCCCAGGGGACGGATCCTACGAGCAGTACTTC.

The V gene is TRBV7-2, the J gene TRBJ1-2; no reliable D call. Germline V gives CDR1 SGHTA, CDR2 FQGNSA. This CDR3 has 13 residues. V dropped 5 bases and J dropped 3 bases, with 10 bases sitting between them. CDR3 in amino acids: CASSATADYGYTF. CDR3 DNA sequence: TGTGCCAGCAGCGCGACCGCGGACTATGGCTACACCTTC.

CDR3 sequence reads: CASSLAGNTIYF. Here the CDR3 DNA reads TGTGCCAGCAGTTTGGCCGGAAACACCATATATTTT. The rearrangement joins TRBV2 to TRBJ1-3; D unclear. Between the trimmed V and J ends, which lost 5 bases and 4 bases, there was a span of 6 bases. This CDR3 has 12 residues. CDR1 and CDR2 from the germline V gene are SNHLY and FYNNEI.